One and the same sample provided the 18 T cell receptor beta chains below, sequenced in a study of CD8+ T cells in alopecia areata. As for treatment: oral pan-JAK inhibitor, 5-10 mg twice daily. After isolation, RNA underwent reverse transcription to generate cDNA as the sequencing template. Sequenced by immunoSEQ multiplex PCR; TCRdb stores in-frame clones only, minus some. The sample lists 200,000 or so clones; roughly 60% were seen once. The source material was CD4+ T cells sorted from blood, sampled at week 24, from a patient treated with tofacitinib. Receptors originate from a human donor with alopecia areata.

This clone is a singleton in its sample. The V and J genes are TRBV5-1 and TRBJ2-7; perhaps TRBD2 as D (6 bases). This CDR3 has 16 residues. Germline loops: CDR1 SGHRS, CDR2 YFSETQ. V shed 0 bases and J shed 0 bases, with 13 bases lying between them. The CDR3 DNA sequence: TGCGCCAGCAGCTTGGAAGCGGGTCCGAGCTCCTACGAGCAGTACTTC. Its translation is CASSLEAGPSSYEQYF. Full variable domain (rest looked up from reference TRBV5-1 and TRBJ2-7): KAGVTQTPRYLIKTRGQQVTLSCSPISGHRSVSWYQQTPGQGLQFLFEYFSETQRNKGNFPGRFSGRQFSNSRSEMNVSTLELGDSALYLCASSLEAGPSSYEQYFGPGTRLTVT.

This clone has more than one count but fewer than ten. The CDR3 DNA reads TGTGCCATCAGTGAGGGGAGGGAAGTGGGGCCCCAGCATTTT. Residues: CAISEGREVGPQHF. V usage is TRBV10-3 and J usage is TRBJ1-5; D not resolved. Looked up from germline, CDR1 is ENHRY and CDR2 is SYGVKD. Trimming removed 2 bases at V and 9 bases at J, with 14 bases between. The CDR3 runs to 14 residues.

This clone was found a few times. The V and J genes are TRBV7-2 and TRBJ2-1, with 13 bases fitting TRBD2. V was pared by 5 bases and J by 9 bases, with 10 bases of the junction left unmatched. Germline V CDR1 and CDR2: SGHTA, FQGNSA. This CDR3 spans 16 amino acids. The CDR3 DNA follows: TGTGCCAGCAGCCCCCGTACTAGCGGGGGGGCCTTTGAGCAGTTCTTC. Translating gives CASSPRTSGGAFEQFF.

The gene calls are TRBV5-4 and TRBJ2-7; D gene uncertain. V lost 0 bases and J lost 0, with 16 bases in between. CDR3 size: 17 residues. Germline values: CDR1 SGHNT, CDR2 YYREEE (reference sequence). The CDR3 is CASSLGRGMGFSYEQYF. In DNA, the CDR3 is TGTGCCAGCAGCTTGGGGCGCGGTATGGGATTCTCCTACGAGCAGTACTTC.

The chain carries TRBV9 and TRBJ1-2; D unresolved. Germline loops: CDR1 SGDLS, CDR2 YYNGEE. CDR3 size: 12 residues. Trimming took off 2 bases at V and 14 bases at J, with 16 bases between the two ends. The chain's CDR3 is CASSVPKALLTF. The CDR3 region has the DNA TGTGCCAGCAGCGTCCCCAAGGCCCTATTAACCTTC.

V is TRBV4-3 and J is TRBJ2-3; a possible D gene is TRBD1 (6 bases). The V gene's germline CDR1 is LGHNA and CDR2 YSLEER. The V end lost 3 bases, the J end lost 0 bases, and 10 bases lay between the germline ends. The CDR3 length is 15 residues. The CDR3 sequence: CASSQLGGSTDTQYF. The CDR3 nucleotides read TGCGCCAGCAGCCAGTTAGGGGGAAGCACAGATACGCAGTATTTT.

The chain combines TRBV5-6 with TRBJ2-2; tentative D call: TRBD1 (6 bases). The CDR3 runs 16 residues. The V and J ends lost 4 bases and 1 base respectively, with 14 bases between them. Germline CDR1 SGHDT, CDR2 YYEEEE. The CDR3 DNA is TGTGCCAGCAGCAAGATCCCGACAGGGAACACCGGGGAGCTGTTTTTT. It yields the protein CASSKIPTGNTGELFF.

This clone appeared a single time. This rearrangement joins TRBV5-1 to TRBJ2-7; D tentatively reads TRBD1 or TRBD2 (5 bases each). CDR1 and CDR2 from the germline V gene are SGHRS and YFSETQ. The V and J ends lost 4 bases and 4 bases respectively, with 21 bases between them. The CDR3 covers 16 residues. This CDR3 is CASSRRGKSSGYEQYF. The CDR3 DNA reads as TGCGCCAGCAGCCGCCGGGGCAAATCATCGGGGTACGAGCAGTACTTC.

V and J are TRBV6-5 and TRBJ1-2, with D possibly being TRBD1 (5 bases). The CDR3 consists of 14 residues. Germline CDR1 reads MNHEY; CDR2 reads SVGAGI. Trimming left V 5 bases short and J 4 bases short, with 14 bases between. CDR3 protein: CASSGASLGYGYTF. CDR3 sequence (DNA): TGTGCCAGCAGTGGGGCTTCTCTAGGCTATGGCTACACCTTC.

The CDR3 sequence is CASSQDRRMSSYEQYF. The CDR3 DNA reads TGTGCCAGCAGCCAAGATAGGCGGATGAGCTCCTACGAGCAGTACTTC. J is TRBJ2-7 and V is TRBV14, with D unresolved. The germline V and J ends were trimmed by 0 bases and 0 bases, with 12 bases remaining between them. CDR1 and CDR2 from the germline V gene are SGHDN and FVKESK. The CDR3 covers 16 residues.

A note on this clone: The same CDR3 is also encoded by other DNA sequences in this sample. The rearrangement links TRBV10-3 to TRBJ2-7; 7 bases line up with TRBD1. This CDR3 is 14 amino acids long. Germline V lookup: CDR1 ENHRY, CDR2 SYGVKD. V gave up 6 bases and J gave up 2 bases; unmatched junction bases: 7. CDR3 region: CAIRSGTETYEQYF. CDR3 coding DNA: TGTGCCATCAGATCCGGGACAGAGACCTACGAGCAGTACTTC.

This clone was counted a few times. Other DNA sequences within the sample encode an identical CDR3. The chain uses TRBV7-9 and TRBJ1-1; D perhaps matches TRBD1 (6 bases). Germline V gene lookup returns CDR1 SEHNR and CDR2 FQNEAQ (reference sequence). The length of the CDR3 is 14 residues. V shed 1 base and J shed 2 bases, with 8 bases lying between them. The CDR3 coding sequence is TGTGCCAGCAGCTTAGGGACAGCTAACACTGAAGCTTTCTTT. Protein sequence: CASSLGTANTEAFF.

The CDR3 sequence is CSVEGQLNTEAFF. The CDR3 DNA reads as TGCAGCGTTGAGGGACAGCTGAACACTGAAGCTTTCTTT. The V gene is TRBV29-1, the J gene TRBJ1-1; 7 nucleotides match TRBD1. J gave up 0 bases and V 3 bases, and 1 base lay outside the gene matches. The CDR3 has 13 residues. The germline V gene encodes CDR1 SQVTM and CDR2 ANQGSEA.

This clone was detected only a few times. The chain is built from TRBV2 and TRBJ1-3, with a possible D match to TRBD1 (5 bases). The germline gives CDR1 SNHLY, CDR2 FYNNEI. The CDR3 extends over 15 amino acids. Trimming left V 2 bases short and J 0 bases short, with 8 bases between. This CDR3 is CASSESGVSGNTIYF. The DNA for the CDR3 is TGTGCCAGCAGTGAATCGGGGGTCTCTGGAAACACCATATATTTT.

The rearrangement links TRBV19 to TRBJ2-2; no definite D call. The CDR3 covers 13 residues. CDR1 is LNHDA and CDR2 is SQIVND in the germline V gene (reference sequence). V lost 2 bases and J lost 5, with 6 bases in between. The CDR3 reads CASSIWGTGELFF. The CDR3 DNA reads as TGTGCCAGTAGTATATGGGGTACCGGGGAGCTGTTTTTT.

V and J are TRBV19 and TRBJ2-7; 8 bases align to TRBD1. J lost 3 bases, V lost 3 bases, and 4 bases had no gene match. The CDR3 contains 14 residues. Germline CDR1 reads LNHDA; CDR2 reads SQIVND (reference sequence). CDR3 residues: CASSIQQGVYEQYF. The CDR3 nucleotides are TGTGCCAGTAGTATCCAACAGGGGGTCTACGAGCAGTACTTC.

This clone was observed a few times. The chain combines TRBV6-5 with TRBJ2-3, with 9 nucleotides matching TRBD1. Germline CDR1 is MNHEY and CDR2 is SVGAGI. The CDR3 contains 15 residues. V dropped 6 bases and J dropped 0; count of bases not matched to a gene: 4. The CDR3 sequence: CASRLGQGSTDTQYF. The CDR3 coding sequence is TGTGCCAGCAGGCTCGGACAGGGGAGCACAGATACGCAGTATTTT.

The rearrangement links TRBV5-1 to TRBJ1-6; no clear D. The CDR3 length is 13 residues. Germline V gene sequence: CDR1 SGHRS, CDR2 YFSETQ. V lost 0 bases to trimming and J lost 7 bases, with 5 bases between them. This chain's CDR3 is CASSLEENSPLHF. CDR3 DNA sequence: TGCGCCAGCAGCTTGGAAGAAAATTCACCCCTCCACTTT.